One and the same sample provided the 19 T cell receptor beta chains below, sequenced in a study of CD8 T cells in Susac syndrome. The RNA input was roughly 0.45 to 1 ug, and it was reverse transcribed with random hexamers. TCRdb ran MiXCR on the immunoSEQ multiplex PCR reads and lists one entry per CDR3 protein. Among roughly 130,000 distinct CDR3 sequences listed, roughly 96% were seen once. Sequenced: CD4+ T cells from PBMCs. The receptors were sampled from a human donor in good health.

The chain uses TRBV6-4 and TRBJ2-3; either TRBD1 or TRBD2 may fit D (6 bases each). This CDR3 spans 14 amino acids. Germline V CDR1 and CDR2: MRHNA, SNTAGT. The germline V and J ends were trimmed by 4 bases and 4 bases, with 12 bases remaining between them. The CDR3 DNA reads TGTGCCAGCAGTGTCGGGGGCGCAGCAGATACGCAGTATTTT. Translated: CASSVGGAADTQYF.

The genes are TRBV7-9 and TRBJ1-4; D may be TRBD1 (5 bases). The CDR3 runs to 15 residues. Germline values: CDR1 SEHNR, CDR2 FQNEAQ (reference sequence). V was trimmed by 5 bases and J by 8 bases, leaving 18 bases between them. The CDR3 reads CASSPGTLDEEKLFF. The DNA of the CDR3 is TGTGCCAGCAGCCCGGGGACTTTAGATGAAGAAAAACTGTTTTTT.

The chain recombines TRBV7-2 with TRBJ2-5; weak D call: TRBD2 (5 bases). V was shortened by 5 bases and J by 4 bases, with 14 bases between the two germline ends. The CDR3 covers 14 residues. CDR1 is SGHTA and CDR2 is FQGNSA in the germline V gene. CDR3 sequence (DNA): TGTGCCAGCAGCCTAAAGGTCGGGGTAGAGACCCAGTACTTC. Residues: CASSLKVGVETQYF.

The gene calls are TRBV5-1 and TRBJ2-3, with TRBD2 identical over 10 bases. Germline V CDR1 and CDR2: SGHRS, YFSETQ. Losses at the gene ends were 2 bases for V and 4 bases for J; bases not matched to a gene: 4. The CDR3 contains 15 residues. The DNA of the CDR3 is TGCGCCAGCAGCTTTACTAGCGGGATCTCAGATACGCAGTATTTT. Its translation is CASSFTSGISDTQYF.

J is TRBJ1-4 and V is TRBV6-1; no reliable D call. V was shortened by 6 bases and J by 0 bases, with 8 bases between the two germline ends. Germline assignment: CDR1 MNHNS and CDR2 SASEGT. The CDR3 consists of 14 residues. CDR3 residues: CASRRLATNEKLFF. CDR3 DNA: TGTGCCAGCAGGAGGTTAGCAACTAATGAAAAACTGTTTTTT.

The chain recombines TRBV5-1 with TRBJ1-3; 7 bases match TRBD1. This CDR3 has 15 residues. The V gene's germline CDR1 is SGHRS and CDR2 YFSETQ. V gave up 4 bases and J gave up 3 bases; unmatched junction bases: 7. CDR3 sequence reads: CASSRPGTDGNTIYF. The CDR3 DNA reads TGCGCCAGCAGCCGCCCCGGGACAGATGGAAACACCATATATTTT.

This chain connects TRBV12-3 or TRBV12-4 to TRBJ2-1; 7 bases match TRBD1. CDR3 length equals 14 residues. V lost 3 bases and J lost 13; bases outside the gene matches: 12. CDR3 sequence: CASSLRGTEMAQFF. The CDR3, as DNA: TGTGCCAGCAGTTTGAGGGGGACAGAGATGGCCCAGTTCTTC.

The chain combines TRBV28 with TRBJ1-2; D perhaps matches TRBD1 (5 bases). The V and J ends lost 5 bases and 5 bases respectively, with 12 bases between them. The CDR3 spans 13 residues. The germline V gene encodes CDR1 MDHEN and CDR2 SYDVKM. CDR3 sequence (DNA): TGTGCCAGCAGTGCAGGGCTCCGTTATGGCTACACCTTC. This codes for CASSAGLRYGYTF.

This chain joins TRBV5-6 and TRBJ2-5; 7 bases line up with TRBD2. The CDR3 is made up of 12 amino acids. V lost 3 bases, J lost 5 bases, and 1 base stayed unmatched. Looked up from germline, CDR1 is SGHDT and CDR2 is YYEEEE. CDR3 nucleotide sequence: TGTGCCAGCAGCTGGGGGGGGGAGACCCAGTACTTC. It is translated as CASSWGGETQYF.

This chain connects TRBV7-2 to TRBJ2-3; 7 bases fit TRBD2. The germline V gene has CDR1 SGHTA and CDR2 FQGNSA. V gave up 6 bases and J gave up 1 base; unmatched junction bases: 1. This CDR3 has 13 amino acids. CDR3 in DNA: TGTGCCAGCAGTGGGGGGGGCACAGATACGCAGTATTTT. Translating gives CASSGGGTDTQYF.

The rearrangement uses TRBV18 and TRBJ2-2; possible D gene TRBD2, 5 bases. Trimming pared 5 bases from V and 8 bases from J, leaving 18 bases between. The CDR3 spans 15 residues. Germline V gives CDR1 KGHSH, CDR2 LQKENI. The CDR3 region has the DNA TGTGCCAGCTCAAAGATCGCCGCCGGGGAAGGGGAGCTGTTTTTT. It specifies CASSKIAAGEGELFF.

This clonotype appeared a single time. The chain recombines TRBV24-1 with TRBJ2-5, with D possibly called TRBD1 or TRBD2 (5 bases each). V was shortened by 5 bases and J by 1 base, with 10 bases between the two germline ends. The CDR3 has 14 amino acids. Germline values: CDR1 KGHDR, CDR2 SFDVKD. The CDR3 loop reads CATSVAGTQETQYF. The CDR3 DNA is TGTGCCACCAGTGTGGCAGGGACCCAAGAGACCCAGTACTTC.

The V call is TRBV5-1, the J call TRBJ1-4; maybe TRBD1 (6 bases). Germline values: CDR1 SGHRS, CDR2 YFSETQ. CDR3 length equals 15 residues. Deletions cut 0 bases from V and 11 bases from J, with 17 bases between. The CDR3 loop is CASSLEARGFEKLFF. The CDR3 DNA reads TGCGCCAGCAGCTTGGAGGCCAGGGGATTTGAGAAACTGTTTTTT.

The genes are TRBV4-2 and TRBJ1-2, with TRBD1 matching 11 bases. V lost 3 bases and J lost 8; bases outside the gene matches: 2. Germline V gene data show CDR1 as LGHNA and CDR2 as YNFKEQ. The CDR3 covers 13 residues. This chain's CDR3 is CASSQRDRGGYTF. CDR3 nucleotide sequence: TGTGCCAGCAGCCAGCGGGACAGGGGGGGCTACACCTTC.

This chain connects TRBV7-2 to TRBJ2-7; D tentatively reads TRBD1 or TRBD2 (5 bases each). V lost 6 bases to trimming and J lost 5 bases, with 14 bases between them. Germline CDR1 reads SGHTA; CDR2 reads FQGNSA. CDR3 length: 13 amino acids. CDR3 coding DNA: TGTGCCAGCAGTAAAAGGGACGTTAACGAGCAGTACTTC. Protein: CASSKRDVNEQYF.

This clonotype was seen a single time. V gene TRBV27 combines with J gene TRBJ1-5; D is uncertain. This CDR3 contains 15 residues. The V gene's germline CDR1 is MNHEY and CDR2 SMNVEV (reference sequence). The V gene lost 5 bases and the J gene lost 0 bases, with 11 bases spanning the gap. CDR3: CASSPSSASNQPQHF. CDR3 coding DNA: TGTGCCAGCAGTCCCTCCTCAGCTAGCAATCAGCCCCAGCATTTT.

The rearrangement uses TRBV27 and TRBJ2-7; 7 nucleotides agree with TRBD1. J gave up 5 bases and V 4 bases, and 8 bases lay outside the gene matches. Germline V CDR1 and CDR2: MNHEY, SMNVEV (reference sequence). The CDR3 totals 14 residues. The CDR3 nucleotides read TGTGCCAGCAGTTGGCTAGGACAGGTCAACGAGCAGTACTTC. This encodes CASSWLGQVNEQYF.

The chain has TRBV28 and TRBJ1-5; tentatively, D is TRBD1 (6 bases). Trimming removed 7 bases at V and 1 base at J, with 14 bases between. The CDR3 runs 15 residues. Per the germline V gene, CDR1 is MDHEN and CDR2 is SYDVKM. CDR3 sequence (DNA): TGTGCCAGCATGAGGGGGGCCCCGAGCAATCAGCCCCAGCATTTT. Translating gives CASMRGAPSNQPQHF.

The gene calls are TRBV29-1 and TRBJ1-1; TRBD1 matches 7 bases. Germline V gene lookup returns CDR1 SQVTM and CDR2 ANQGSEA. This CDR3 region has 12 residues. Trimming cost V 3 bases and J 11 bases; bases outside gene matches: 9. The CDR3: CSVEREDRRAFF. Written as DNA, the CDR3 is TGCAGCGTTGAGCGGGAGGACAGGCGGGCTTTCTTT.